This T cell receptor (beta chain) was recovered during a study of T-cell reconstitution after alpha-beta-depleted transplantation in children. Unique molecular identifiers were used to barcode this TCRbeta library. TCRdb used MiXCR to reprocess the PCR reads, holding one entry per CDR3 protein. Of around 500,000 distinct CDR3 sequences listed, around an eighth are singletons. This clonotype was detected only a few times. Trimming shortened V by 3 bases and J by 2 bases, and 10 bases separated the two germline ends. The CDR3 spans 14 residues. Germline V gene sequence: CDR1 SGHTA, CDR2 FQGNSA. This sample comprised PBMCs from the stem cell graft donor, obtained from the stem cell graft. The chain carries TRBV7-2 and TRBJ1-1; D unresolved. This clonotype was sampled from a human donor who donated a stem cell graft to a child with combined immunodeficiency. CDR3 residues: CASSFSGINTEAFF. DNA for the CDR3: TGTGCCAGCAGCTTTTCCGGGATTAACACTGAAGCTTTCTTT.